These 25 T cell receptor beta chains came from one sample sequenced in a study of blood T cell repertoires in COVID-19. Data came from immunoSEQ multiplex PCR; TCRdb stores just in-frame clones and leaves some out. The sample has roughly 55,000 clones; 65% to 85% are singletons. Source material: peripheral blood. The receptors derive from a human donor with active or convalescent COVID-19. The donor label of this sample is uncertain.

The chain has TRBV7-2 and TRBJ1-2; the match to TRBD1 covers 7 bases. CDR3 size: 15 residues. Looked up from germline, CDR1 is SGHTA and CDR2 is FQGNSA. Germline trimming cut 5 bases from V and 4 bases from J; bases unmatched to any gene: 10. CDR3 in DNA: TGTGCCAGCAGCCCAGGTCCCGACAGGGTCTATGGCTACACCTTC. Residues: CASSPGPDRVYGYTF.

This clone was seen only a few times. This chain joins TRBV6-5 and TRBJ1-1; D may be TRBD1 (6 bases). Germline V gene sequence: CDR1 MNHEY, CDR2 SVGAGI. The CDR3 consists of 13 residues. Deletions cut 7 bases from V and 5 bases from J, with 14 bases between. CDR3 loop: CASTQGFSTEAFF. As DNA, the CDR3 is TGTGCCAGCACTCAGGGGTTTTCAACTGAAGCTTTCTTT.

The gene calls are TRBV4-2 and TRBJ2-7; 7 positions agree with TRBD1. J was trimmed by 2 bases and V by 3 bases; bases with no gene match: 7. The CDR3 has 15 residues. Germline-derived CDR1 and CDR2 are LGHNA and YNFKEQ. CDR3 region: CASSQVTGTAYEQYF. The DNA for the CDR3 is TGTGCCAGCAGCCAGGTAACCGGGACAGCCTACGAGCAGTACTTC.

The chain combines TRBV28 with TRBJ1-1; D possibly corresponds to TRBD1 (5 bases). The germline V and J ends were trimmed by 6 bases and 1 base, with 15 bases remaining between them. The CDR3 has 15 amino acids. CDR1 MDHEN and CDR2 SYDVKM come from the germline V gene. CDR3 in amino acids: CASRPYSGKNTEAFF. The CDR3 bases are TGTGCCAGCAGGCCGTACTCAGGGAAGAACACTGAAGCTTTCTTT.

The chain uses TRBV19 and TRBJ2-3; 9 nucleotides match TRBD1. The CDR3 extends over 17 amino acids. Germline CDR1 reads LNHDA; CDR2 reads SQIVND (reference sequence). V lost 0 bases and J lost 0; bases outside the gene matches: 4. DNA for the CDR3: TGTGCCAGTAGTATAGATAGGACAGGGGATAGCACAGATACGCAGTATTTT. This translates into CASSIDRTGDSTDTQYF.

The chain carries TRBV7-8 and TRBJ1-1; a possible D gene is TRBD1 (6 bases). The CDR3 is 15 amino acids. Trimming took off 4 bases at V and 6 bases at J, with 18 bases between the two ends. CDR1 is SGHVS and CDR2 is FQNEAQ in the germline V gene. The CDR3 region has the DNA TGTGCCAGCAGCTGGACCCAGGGGAGCGTCGCTGAAGCTTTCTTT. Amino acids: CASSWTQGSVAEAFF.

The chain couples TRBV10-2 to TRBJ2-7; 8 bases are a match to TRBD1. The CDR3 length is 15 residues. Germline V gives CDR1 WSHSY, CDR2 SAAADI. After removal of 2 bases from V and 5 bases from J, the junction contained 8 bases not matched to a gene. CDR3 protein: CASSEQPGGTDEQYF. CDR3 coding DNA: TGCGCCAGCAGTGAGCAGCCAGGGGGCACGGACGAGCAGTACTTC.

The chain links TRBV29-1 to TRBJ1-3; D is possibly TRBD1 (5 bases). The V gene lost 3 bases and the J gene lost 1 base, with 10 bases spanning the gap. This CDR3 has 14 residues. In germline, CDR1 is SQVTM, CDR2 ANQGSEA. CDR3 amino acids: CSVDGAPSGNTIYF. DNA for the CDR3: TGCAGCGTTGATGGGGCCCCTTCTGGAAACACCATATATTTT.

This rearrangement joins TRBV5-1 to TRBJ2-7; TRBD1 agrees at 9 bases. Germline-derived CDR1 and CDR2 are SGHRS and YFSETQ. This CDR3 spans 15 amino acids. Trimming removed 4 bases from V and 3 bases from J; junction bases left unmatched: 8. This CDR3 reads CASSTSGTGSYEQYF. CDR3 DNA: TGCGCCAGCAGCACTTCCGGGACAGGGAGCTACGAGCAGTACTTC.

Here the CDR3 DNA reads TGTGCCAGCAGCTTAGTTGGCGGCTACGAGCAGTACTTC. This codes for CASSLVGGYEQYF. The V call is TRBV7-2, the J call TRBJ2-7; D gene unclear. Germline CDR1 reads SGHTA; CDR2 reads FQGNSA. The CDR3 loop spans 13 amino acids. V was cut by 1 base and J by 3 bases, with 7 bases left in between.

The chain joins TRBV5-6 to TRBJ1-6, with TRBD1 matching over 8 bases. This CDR3 is built from 15 residues. Germline assignment: CDR1 SGHDT and CDR2 YYEEEE. V dropped 0 bases and J dropped 10; count of bases not matched to a gene: 6. This CDR3 reads CASSLGAGGESPLHF. The DNA for the CDR3 is TGTGCCAGCAGCTTGGGCGCAGGGGGCGAATCACCCCTCCACTTT.

This chain joins TRBV10-3 and TRBJ1-1; 10 bases fit TRBD1. Germline CDR1 ENHRY, CDR2 SYGVKD. CDR3 size: 15 residues. Germline trimming cut 4 bases from V and 4 bases from J; bases unmatched to any gene: 6. CDR3: CAISGPGQGSTEAFF. CDR3 coding DNA: TGTGCCATCAGTGGGCCGGGACAGGGGAGCACTGAAGCTTTCTTT.

The chain couples TRBV6-5 to TRBJ1-1, with D unclear. Germline-derived CDR1 and CDR2 are MNHEY and SVGAGI. The CDR3 totals 13 residues. V lost 6 bases to trimming and J lost 3 bases, with 11 bases between them. CDR3 residues: CASSAGMDTEAFF. CDR3 coding DNA: TGTGCCAGCAGCGCAGGTATGGACACTGAAGCTTTCTTT.

The genes are TRBV2 and TRBJ2-7; possibly TRBD1 for D (6 bases). This CDR3 has 13 residues. Trimming left V 6 bases short and J 6 bases short, with 15 bases between. The germline gives CDR1 SNHLY, CDR2 FYNNEI. CDR3 amino acids: CASSKGEWFEQYF. CDR3 nucleotides: TGTGCCAGCAGCAAGGGGGAATGGTTCGAGCAGTACTTC.

V gene TRBV9 combines with J gene TRBJ2-2, with unresolved D. Germline CDR1 SGDLS, CDR2 YYNGEE. The length of the CDR3 is 13 residues. The V end lost 6 bases, the J end lost 1 base, and 7 bases lay between the germline ends. In DNA, the CDR3 is TGTGCCAGCAATAGCAGGAACACCGGGGAGCTGTTTTTT. This gives the protein CASNSRNTGELFF.

V usage is TRBV6-1 and J usage is TRBJ1-2; possible D gene TRBD1, 5 bases. With 3 bases removed from V and 6 bases from J, the gap between germline ends came to 5 bases. The germline CDR1 and CDR2 sequences are MNHNS and SASEGT. This CDR3 contains 11 residues. The CDR3 bases are TGTGCCAGCAGTGAGACAGATGGCTACACCTTC. Its protein is CASSETDGYTF.

This clone occurred a few times. The rearrangement joins TRBV2 to TRBJ2-5, with TRBD2 matching 7 bases. The length of the CDR3 is 13 residues. Germline lookup yields CDR1 SNHLY and CDR2 FYNNEI. V lost 6 bases to trimming and J lost 3 bases; unmatched junction nucleotides: 4. CDR3 DNA: TGTGCCAGCAGCCGAGGGAGGGAAGAGACCCAGTACTTC. This gives the protein CASSRGREETQYF.

V usage is TRBV7-2 and J usage is TRBJ1-4; D is unclear. Germline CDR1 reads SGHTA; CDR2 reads FQGNSA. This CDR3 region has 15 residues. Trimming left V 2 bases short and J 6 bases short, with 13 bases between. For the CDR3, the DNA is TGTGCCAGCAGCTTATCAGGAGGGCGCCATGAAAAACTGTTTTTT. The encoded protein is CASSLSGGRHEKLFF.

This chain uses TRBV19 with TRBJ2-3, with D maybe TRBD2 (6 bases). Trimming shortened V by 6 bases and J by 0 bases, and 10 bases separated the two germline ends. CDR1 and CDR2 (germline): LNHDA, SQIVND (reference sequence). This CDR3 is built from 14 residues. DNA for the CDR3: TGTGCCAGTAGACCTCTAGCGAGCACAGATACGCAGTATTTT. Translating it yields CASRPLASTDTQYF.

The chain has TRBV29-1 and TRBJ2-5; 8 nucleotides agree with TRBD1. The CDR3 runs 14 residues. Germline V CDR1 and CDR2: SQVTM, ANQGSEA. J gave up 5 bases and V 3 bases, and 8 bases lay outside the gene matches. The CDR3: CSVDSGGGSETQYF. CDR3 nucleotide sequence: TGCAGCGTTGACTCAGGGGGCGGATCGGAGACCCAGTACTTC.

The V gene is TRBV10-3, the J gene TRBJ1-5; D might be TRBD1 (6 bases). CDR3 size: 13 residues. Germline V gene sequence: CDR1 ENHRY, CDR2 SYGVKD. Trimming cost V 11 bases and J 1 base, with 12 bases left between them. In DNA form, the CDR3 reads TGTGCCTCGAACAGGGAGAGCAATCAGCCCCAGCATTTT. It codes for CASNRESNQPQHF.

The chain combines TRBV19 with TRBJ2-6; D possibly corresponds to TRBD1 (6 bases). The CDR3 contains 17 residues. Germline V lookup: CDR1 LNHDA, CDR2 SQIVND (reference sequence). V was cut by 5 bases and J by 0 bases, with 14 bases left in between. The CDR3 sequence: CASSSGTPLSGANVLTF. The CDR3 nucleotides are TGTGCCAGTAGTTCCGGGACACCGCTCTCTGGGGCCAACGTCCTGACTTTC.

V usage is TRBV19 and J usage is TRBJ2-1, with D maybe TRBD2 (7 bases). The V end lost 5 bases, the J end lost 13 bases, and 24 bases lay between the germline ends. The germline CDR1 and CDR2 sequences are LNHDA and SQIVND (reference sequence). This CDR3 region has 15 residues. The CDR3 region is CASSPGRAGAVEQFF. DNA of the CDR3: TGTGCCAGTAGTCCTGGAAGGGCGGGGGCTGTCGAACAGTTCTTC.

This clone was detected a few times. V gene TRBV28 combines with J gene TRBJ1-3, with 8 bases identical to TRBD1. CDR1 and CDR2 from the germline V gene are MDHEN and SYDVKM. V shed 6 bases and J 0 bases; nucleotides not matched to a gene: 4. The CDR3 covers 15 residues. This CDR3 is CASRDRVSSGNTIYF. DNA of the CDR3: TGTGCCAGCAGGGACAGGGTCAGCTCTGGAAACACCATATATTTT. The full variable domain, in which reference TRBV28 and TRBJ1-3 provide the parts outside the CDR3, is DVKVTQSSRYLVKRTGEKVFLECVQDMDHENMFWYRQDPGLGLRLIYFSYDVKMKEKGDIPEGYSVSREKKERFSLILESASTNQTSMYLCASRDRVSSGNTIYFGEGSWLTVV.

This chain connects TRBV7-6 to TRBJ1-5, with a weak D call TRBD1 (5 bases). Germline V gene data show CDR1 as SGHVS and CDR2 as FNYEAQ. CDR3 length: 16 amino acids. The V end lost 7 bases, the J end lost 1 base, and 17 bases lay between the germline ends. The CDR3 nucleotides read TGTGCCAGCACCTCAAACCGGGGGGAGAGCAATCAGCCCCAGCATTTT. As protein: CASTSNRGESNQPQHF.